These 9 T cell receptor beta chains came from one sample sequenced in a study of blood T cell repertoires in COVID-19. Some clones are missing from TCRdb's copy, which holds only in-frame ones; the method was immunoSEQ multiplex PCR. The profile shows over 100,000 clones, 84% of them singletons. Sequenced material: PBMCs or T cells enriched from blood (not recorded which). The receptors derive from a woman in her twenties or thirties who had recovered from COVID-19.

This clone was seen a few times. V is TRBV7-9 and J is TRBJ2-7, with 10 positions matching TRBD2. V lost 6 bases, J lost 2 bases, and 13 bases stayed unmatched. Germline V lookup: CDR1 SEHNR, CDR2 FQNEAQ (reference sequence). The CDR3 is made up of 17 amino acids. CDR3 coding DNA: TGTGCCAGCAGGCCCAAAGCTAGCGGGAGAAACCCCTACGAGCAGTACTTC. The encoded protein is CASRPKASGRNPYEQYF.

This rearrangement joins TRBV27 to TRBJ2-1; TRBD2 might be the D (5 bases). The CDR3 spans 15 residues. CDR1 and CDR2 (germline): MNHEY, SMNVEV (reference sequence). V dropped 2 bases and J dropped 2 bases, with 10 bases sitting between them. The CDR3 DNA follows: TGTGCCAGCAGTTTAAGGGAGAGCCCCTACAATGAGCAGTTCTTC. It specifies CASSLRESPYNEQFF.

The V gene is TRBV29-1, the J gene TRBJ2-5; 10 nucleotides line up with TRBD2. Germline V CDR1 and CDR2: SQVTM, ANQGSEA. The CDR3 extends over 13 amino acids. After removal of 4 bases from V and 2 bases from J, the junction contained 1 base not matched to a gene. CDR3 residues: CSVGTSGQETQYF. CDR3 nucleotides: TGCAGCGTTGGGACTAGCGGACAAGAGACCCAGTACTTC.

In its sample, this clone is medium-sized. This sequence joins TRBV11-2 and TRBJ2-3; D unclear. V shed 0 bases and J shed 6 bases, with 4 bases lying between them. The length of the CDR3 is 12 residues. The germline V gene has CDR1 SGHAT and CDR2 FQNNGV. CDR3 region: CASSLDSDTQYF. DNA of the CDR3: TGTGCCAGCAGCTTAGATAGTGATACGCAGTATTTT.

This sequence joins TRBV29-1 and TRBJ1-2; 12 positions agree with TRBD1. Germline CDR1 reads SQVTM; CDR2 reads ANQGSEA. CDR3 length equals 17 residues. V was pared by 4 bases and J by 5 bases, with 14 bases of the junction left unmatched. CDR3 coding DNA: TGCAGCGTTGTTCCCCCGGGGGGGACAGGGGGCGTGTATGGCTACACCTTC. Amino acid sequence: CSVVPPGGTGGVYGYTF.

V usage is TRBV28 and J usage is TRBJ2-7; perhaps TRBD1 as D (7 bases). The CDR3 runs to 14 residues. Germline assignment: CDR1 MDHEN and CDR2 SYDVKM. The ends were cut back, 5 bases at V and 7 bases at J, with 18 bases in the middle. CDR3 nucleotides: TGTGCCAGCAGTCTCCCAGGGGGGAGGAGGGAGCAGTACTTC. Protein product: CASSLPGGRREQYF. Together with reference TRBV28 and TRBJ2-7, the CDR3 gives the full variable domain: DVKVTQSSRYLVKRTGEKVFLECVQDMDHENMFWYRQDPGLGLRLIYFSYDVKMKEKGDIPEGYSVSREKKERFSLILESASTNQTSMYLCASSLPGGRREQYFGPGTRLTVT.

There are a few counts of this clone. V gene TRBV28 combines with J gene TRBJ1-2, with 9 bases matching TRBD1. Germline CDR1 reads MDHEN; CDR2 reads SYDVKM. This CDR3 has 14 amino acids. V shed 7 bases and J 6 bases; nucleotides not matched to a gene: 9. The CDR3 reads CASTPPNRGHGYTF. The CDR3 DNA reads TGTGCCAGCACCCCCCCCAACAGGGGGCATGGCTACACCTTC.

This clone was seen more than once but under ten times. The chain has TRBV18 and TRBJ2-7, with 10 bases identical to TRBD1. The CDR3 consists of 14 residues. The V gene end was trimmed by 3 bases and the J gene end by 7 bases; junction bases not matched to a gene: 6. CDR1 is KGHSH, CDR2 LQKENI, per germline. The CDR3 loop is CASSPGTGDREQYF. CDR3 DNA sequence: TGTGCCAGCTCACCGGGGACAGGGGATAGGGAGCAGTACTTC.

This chain joins TRBV28 and TRBJ2-3; 10 bases are shared with TRBD2. Losses at the gene ends were 5 bases for V and 2 bases for J; bases not matched to a gene: 10. Germline lookup yields CDR1 MDHEN and CDR2 SYDVKM. CDR3 size: 17 residues. The CDR3 sequence: CASSRLAGSPATDTQYF. In nucleotides, the CDR3 is TGTGCCAGCAGTCGACTAGCGGGCTCCCCGGCCACAGATACGCAGTATTTT.